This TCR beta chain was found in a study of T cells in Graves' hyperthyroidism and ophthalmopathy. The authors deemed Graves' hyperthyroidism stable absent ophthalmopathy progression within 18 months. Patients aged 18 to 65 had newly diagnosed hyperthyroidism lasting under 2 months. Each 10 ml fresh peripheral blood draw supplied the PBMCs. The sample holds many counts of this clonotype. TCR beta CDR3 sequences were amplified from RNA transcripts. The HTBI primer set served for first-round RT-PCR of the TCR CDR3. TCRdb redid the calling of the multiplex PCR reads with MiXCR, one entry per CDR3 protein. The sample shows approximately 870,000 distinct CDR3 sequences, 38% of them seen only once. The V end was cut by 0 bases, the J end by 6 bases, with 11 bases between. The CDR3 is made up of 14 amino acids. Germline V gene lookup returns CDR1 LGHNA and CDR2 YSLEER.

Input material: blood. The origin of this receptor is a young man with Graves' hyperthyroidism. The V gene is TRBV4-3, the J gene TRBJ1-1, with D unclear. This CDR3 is CASSQDPGLPEAFF. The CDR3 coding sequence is TGCGCCAGCAGCCAAGATCCGGGTTTGCCTGAAGCTTTCTTT.